The 19 T cell receptor beta chains reported below all come from one sample, sequenced in a study of blood T cell repertoires in COVID-19. The protocol was immunoSEQ multiplex PCR, while the TCRdb copy is restricted to in-frame clones and leaves out a portion. This sample has approximately 150,000 clones, with 75% to 90% found just once. Sequenced input: peripheral blood. The receptors shown here come from a man in his fifties or sixties with active or convalescent COVID-19.

This clone was seen a single time. V gene TRBV28 combines with J gene TRBJ2-7; TRBD1 might be the D (5 bases). The CDR3 has 15 amino acids. CDR1 and CDR2 (germline): MDHEN, SYDVKM. The V end was cut by 1 base, the J end by 1 base, with 11 bases between. The CDR3 protein is CASSLLRGRSYEQYF. The CDR3 DNA is TGTGCCAGCAGTTTATTAAGGGGCAGATCCTACGAGCAGTACTTC.

This rearrangement joins TRBV29-1 to TRBJ1-1; D ambiguous. The CDR3 loop spans 11 amino acids. From germline, CDR1 is SQVTM and CDR2 ANQGSEA. Between the trimmed V and J ends, which lost 5 bases and 1 base, there was a span of 5 bases. The CDR3 sequence: CSVRQNTEAFF. For the CDR3, the DNA is TGCAGCGTTCGACAGAACACTGAAGCTTTCTTT.

The chain carries TRBV7-2 and TRBJ2-7; D is unresolved. CDR3 length: 14 amino acids. The germline gives CDR1 SGHTA, CDR2 FQGNSA. Trimming shortened V by 3 bases and J by 6 bases, and 15 bases separated the two germline ends. CDR3 region: CASSLLSDFSEQYF. The DNA for the CDR3 is TGTGCCAGCAGCTTGCTTTCCGACTTCTCCGAGCAGTACTTC.

The J gene is TRBJ1-1, the V gene TRBV28; TRBD1 is a possible D gene (5 bases). This CDR3 has 14 residues. Germline V gives CDR1 MDHEN, CDR2 SYDVKM. Trimming removed 5 bases from V and 0 bases from J, with 10 bases in between. Written as DNA, the CDR3 is TGTGCCAGCAGTCCGGGACTGATGAACACTGAAGCTTTCTTT. Translation gives CASSPGLMNTEAFF.

The chain combines TRBV9 with TRBJ1-3, with D unclear. The CDR3 covers 18 residues. Germline V gene data show CDR1 as SGDLS and CDR2 as YYNGEE. V was cut by 1 base and J by 1 base, with 18 bases left in between. This CDR3 reads CASSVRPRGGGSGNTIYF. The CDR3 DNA is TGTGCCAGCAGCGTAAGGCCCCGGGGTGGAGGATCTGGAAACACCATATATTTT.

CDR3 sequence (DNA): TGCGCCAGCAGCTTGGAGGCAGGGGGCACCCGTACCTACGAGCAGTACTTC. It is translated as CASSLEAGGTRTYEQYF. The chain carries TRBV5-1 and TRBJ2-7; TRBD1 matches 8 bases. Germline lookup yields CDR1 SGHRS and CDR2 YFSETQ. After removal of 0 bases from V and 2 bases from J, the junction contained 10 bases not matched to a gene. The CDR3 runs 17 residues.

The sample holds many counts of this clone. The chain links TRBV5-1 to TRBJ2-7; the match to TRBD1 covers 8 bases. The V and J ends lost 4 bases and 3 bases, in that order; junction bases with no gene match: 9. Germline CDR1 reads SGHRS; CDR2 reads YFSETQ. The CDR3 has 15 residues. Here the CDR3 reads CASSDWTGLGYEQYF. CDR3 coding DNA: TGCGCCAGCAGCGACTGGACAGGGTTAGGCTACGAGCAGTACTTC. The full variable domain, completed using reference TRBV5-1 and TRBJ2-7, is KAGVTQTPRYLIKTRGQQVTLSCSPISGHRSVSWYQQTPGQGLQFLFEYFSETQRNKGNFPGRFSGRQFSNSRSEMNVSTLELGDSALYLCASSDWTGLGYEQYFGPGTRLTVT.

Only one count was recorded for this clone. The CDR3 loop reads CASSPGLPPETQYF. CDR3 bases: TGTGCCAGCTCACCGGGACTCCCTCCGGAGACCCAGTACTTC. This chain links TRBV18 with TRBJ2-5; D may be TRBD2 (6 bases). Germline CDR1 and CDR2: KGHSH and LQKENI. Trimming removed 3 bases from V and 5 bases from J, with 13 bases in between. This CDR3 comprises 14 residues.

The chain is built from TRBV4-3 and TRBJ1-5; D gene ambiguous. With 0 bases removed from V and 6 bases from J, the gap between germline ends came to 12 bases. Germline loops: CDR1 LGHNA, CDR2 YSLEER. The CDR3 sequence is 15 residues long. The CDR3 is CASSQEFGPRQPQHF. The CDR3 region has the DNA TGCGCCAGCAGCCAAGAGTTTGGGCCCCGTCAGCCCCAGCATTTT.

The CDR3: CASSYGSQPQHF. Here the CDR3 DNA reads TGTGCCAGCAGTTACGGCAGTCAGCCCCAGCATTTT. The V call is TRBV6-2 or TRBV6-3, the J call TRBJ1-5; D not resolved. Germline lookup yields CDR1 MNHEY and CDR2 SVGEGT. Between the trimmed V and J ends, which lost 2 bases and 6 bases, there was a span of 5 bases. CDR3 size: 12 residues.

The chain recombines TRBV29-1 with TRBJ1-5; 9 bases map to TRBD1. Germline CDR1 is SQVTM and CDR2 is ANQGSEA. The CDR3 extends over 12 amino acids. J gave up 5 bases and V 5 bases, and 1 base lay outside the gene matches. The CDR3 DNA reads TGCAGCGTTCGACAGGGGGATCAGCCCCAGCATTTT. Its translation: CSVRQGDQPQHF.

V usage is TRBV6-1 and J usage is TRBJ2-7, with D perhaps matching TRBD2 (5 bases). CDR3 size: 12 residues. CDR1 and CDR2 (germline): MNHNS, SASEGT. V was cut by 3 bases and J by 7 bases, with 10 bases left in between. This CDR3 reads CASSEGAREQYF. The CDR3 nucleotides read TGTGCCAGCAGTGAGGGAGCTCGGGAGCAGTACTTC.

V and J are TRBV5-1 and TRBJ2-1; 12 bases agree with TRBD2. J gave up 6 bases and V 4 bases, and 8 bases lay outside the gene matches. Germline values: CDR1 SGHRS, CDR2 YFSETQ. The CDR3 has 16 residues. In DNA form, the CDR3 reads TGCGCCAGCAGCGTAGGACTAGCGGGGAGCTCCAATGAGCAGTTCTTC. Its protein is CASSVGLAGSSNEQFF. The full variable domain, completed using reference TRBV5-1 and TRBJ2-1, is KAGVTQTPRYLIKTRGQQVTLSCSPISGHRSVSWYQQTPGQGLQFLFEYFSETQRNKGNFPGRFSGRQFSNSRSEMNVSTLELGDSALYLCASSVGLAGSSNEQFFGPGTRLTVL.

This chain connects TRBV24-1 to TRBJ2-7; 9 nucleotides line up with TRBD1. Germline V gene data show CDR1 as KGHDR and CDR2 as SFDVKD. The CDR3 is made up of 13 amino acids. J was trimmed by 3 bases and V by 6 bases; bases with no gene match: 2. The CDR3 bases are TGTGCCACCAGTAGGGGACAGGGCTACGAGCAGTACTTC. Residues: CATSRGQGYEQYF.

The chain uses TRBV6-2 or TRBV6-3 and TRBJ1-3; maybe TRBD1 (6 bases). Germline loops: CDR1 MNHEY, CDR2 SVGEGT. The CDR3 runs to 15 residues. The V end lost 5 bases, the J end lost 3 bases, and 14 bases lay between the germline ends. This chain's CDR3 is CASSQGRSYGNTIYF. Written as DNA, the CDR3 is TGTGCCAGCAGTCAGGGGCGTTCGTATGGAAACACCATATATTTT.

CDR3 amino acids: CASRGTTLTDTQYF. The CDR3 nucleotides are TGTGCCAGCAGAGGGACTACCCTCACAGATACGCAGTATTTT. The chain joins TRBV2 to TRBJ2-3, with 7 bases lining up with TRBD2. With V trimmed by 6 bases and J by 2 bases, 5 bases remained unmatched. Germline loops: CDR1 SNHLY, CDR2 FYNNEI. This CDR3 contains 14 residues.

This clone was observed a single time. The chain links TRBV19 to TRBJ1-2; D uncertain. The CDR3 contains 15 residues. Trimming stripped 8 bases from V and 8 bases from J, with 24 bases between. Germline values: CDR1 LNHDA, CDR2 SQIVND (reference sequence). CDR3 sequence: CASLSAVGGLGGYTF. DNA for the CDR3: TGTGCCAGTCTCTCGGCGGTTGGAGGGCTGGGCGGCTACACCTTC.

The rearrangement uses TRBV4-3 and TRBJ1-2; tentative D call: TRBD1 (5 bases). Germline CDR1 LGHNA, CDR2 YSLEER. The CDR3 totals 15 residues. The V end lost 2 bases, the J end lost 7 bases, and 17 bases lay between the germline ends. The CDR3 nucleotides are TGCGCCAGCAGCCAATCTGTCGGGGGGTTCAGTGGCTACACCTTC. Translated: CASSQSVGGFSGYTF.

The J gene is TRBJ2-3, the V gene TRBV28; TRBD2 matches at 11 bases. Germline values: CDR1 MDHEN, CDR2 SYDVKM. This CDR3 is built from 17 residues. J gave up 0 bases and V 4 bases, and 6 bases lay outside the gene matches. CDR3 sequence: CASSSWGLAASTDTQYF. For the CDR3, the DNA is TGTGCCAGCAGTTCCTGGGGACTAGCGGCTAGCACAGATACGCAGTATTTT.